Listed here are 30 T cell receptor beta chains from one sample, sequenced in a study of shared clonotypes between healthy human individuals. TCRdb's table, derived via immunoSEQ multiplex PCR, lists solely in-frame clones and lacks some. The table lists roughly 700,000 clones, around 72% of them singletons. The material sequenced was memory CD4+ T cells sorted from blood. Documented subset: CD45RA-negative fraction. The receptors were gathered from a woman aged 30 to 39 in good health.

Worth noting for this clone: A single base separates this from a much larger clone, so it may be a read error. CDR3 protein: CAGSEVTGVPGELFF. CDR3 DNA: TGTGCCGGCAGTGAGGTGACAGGGGTCCCCGGGGAGCTGTTTTTT. V is TRBV6-1 and J is TRBJ2-2, with 8 bases matching TRBD1. This CDR3 is 15 amino acids long. CDR1 and CDR2 (germline): MNHNS, SASEGT.

V gene TRBV15 combines with J gene TRBJ1-3; TRBD1 matches at 7 bases. V was pared by 0 bases and J by 4 bases, with 9 bases of the junction left unmatched. This CDR3 contains 17 residues. Germline V gene lookup returns CDR1 LNHNV and CDR2 YYDKDF (reference sequence). The CDR3 region is CATSRDLLTGWGNTIYF. Here the CDR3 DNA reads TGTGCCACCAGCAGAGATCTATTGACAGGGTGGGGAAACACCATATATTTT.

This clone was seen more than once but under ten times. The chain links TRBV14 to TRBJ1-1; no reliable D call. CDR1 is SGHDN, CDR2 FVKESK, per germline. The CDR3 loop spans 13 amino acids. V lost 1 base, J lost 8 bases, and 11 bases lay in between. The CDR3 loop reads CASSQGNQVEAFF. In DNA, the CDR3 is TGTGCCAGCAGCCAAGGGAACCAGGTGGAAGCTTTCTTT.

This chain links TRBV7-6 with TRBJ2-1; 7 bases are shared with TRBD2. Germline assignment: CDR1 SGHVS and CDR2 FNYEAQ. This CDR3 is 16 amino acids long. V shed 1 base and J 5 bases; nucleotides not matched to a gene: 8. CDR3 in DNA: TGTGCCAGCAGCTTAGATCGGCGACTAGCCAACAATGAGCAGTTCTTC. It translates to CASSLDRRLANNEQFF.

This chain connects TRBV11-2 to TRBJ2-3, with TRBD1 matching over 10 bases. Germline V gives CDR1 SGHAT, CDR2 FQNNGV. The CDR3 runs to 16 residues. After removal of 5 bases from V and 1 base from J, the junction contained 6 bases not matched to a gene. CDR3 DNA sequence: TGTGCCAGCAGCGAAGGGACAGGGGCGGGCACAGATACGCAGTATTTT. Protein: CASSEGTGAGTDTQYF.

The sample holds a few counts of this clone. The chain recombines TRBV25-1 with TRBJ2-1; 13 nucleotides match TRBD2. The CDR3 has 15 residues. J was trimmed by 5 bases and V by 2 bases; bases with no gene match: 0. The V gene's germline CDR1 is MGHDK and CDR2 SYGVNS. The CDR3, as DNA: TGTGCCAGCAGTGAAGGGACTAGCGGGGACAATGAGCAGTTCTTC. Protein product: CASSEGTSGDNEQFF.

This clone was counted a single time. The genes are TRBV5-4 and TRBJ2-1; 8 positions agree with TRBD2. Looked up from germline, CDR1 is SGHNT and CDR2 is YYREEE (reference sequence). V was pared by 4 bases and J by 0 bases, with 3 bases of the junction left unmatched. CDR3 length equals 15 residues. CDR3 nucleotides: TGTGCCAGCAGCCACACTAGCGGCTCCTACAATGAGCAGTTCTTC. Encoded protein: CASSHTSGSYNEQFF.

This sequence joins TRBV6-1 and TRBJ2-7; 11 bases map to TRBD2. With V trimmed by 6 bases and J by 4 bases, 5 bases remained unmatched. Per germline, CDR1 MNHNS and CDR2 SASEGT. CDR3 length equals 14 residues. The CDR3 reads CASSGTSGKYEQYF. The CDR3 DNA reads TGTGCCAGCAGCGGGACTAGCGGAAAGTACGAGCAGTACTTC.

In nucleotides, the CDR3 is TGCGCCAGCAAGGGACTAGCGGGAGTCATCCCCTACGAGCAGTACTTC. This encodes CASKGLAGVIPYEQYF. V and J are TRBV10-2 and TRBJ2-7; 14 nucleotides agree with TRBD2. The CDR3 runs to 16 residues. Germline lookup yields CDR1 WSHSY and CDR2 SAAADI. With 7 bases clipped from V and 2 bases from J, the junction kept 7 bases outside the gene matches.

In this sample, this clone turned up many times. Different DNA sequences within this sample yield the same CDR3. The chain links TRBV28 to TRBJ2-3; D is uncertain. CDR1 is MDHEN and CDR2 is SYDVKM in the germline V gene. CDR3 length equals 12 residues. Trimming took 3 bases from V and 3 from J, leaving 4 bases between them. CDR3 sequence reads: CASSLLTDTQYF. The CDR3, as DNA: TGTGCCAGCAGTTTGCTTACAGATACGCAGTATTTT. Complete variable domain (other parts from reference TRBV28 and TRBJ2-3): DVKVTQSSRYLVKRTGEKVFLECVQDMDHENMFWYRQDPGLGLRLIYFSYDVKMKEKGDIPEGYSVSREKKERFSLILESASTNQTSMYLCASSLLTDTQYFGPGTRLTVL.

In this sample, this clone turned up once. The chain recombines TRBV19 with TRBJ2-7; 8 nucleotides agree with TRBD2. This CDR3 comprises 16 residues. V shed 3 bases and J 2 bases; nucleotides not matched to a gene: 9. Germline assignment: CDR1 LNHDA and CDR2 SQIVND (reference sequence). CDR3 residues: CASSISKAGAPYEQYF. CDR3 nucleotide sequence: TGTGCCAGTAGTATCTCGAAAGCGGGAGCTCCCTACGAGCAGTACTTC.

The chain combines TRBV28 with TRBJ2-1; 10 bases are shared with TRBD2. This CDR3 is 16 amino acids long. V was clipped by 2 bases and J by 7 bases; unmatched bases: 8. CDR1 and CDR2 (germline): MDHEN, SYDVKM. The CDR3 region is CASSLGLAVLTNEQFF. As DNA, the CDR3 is TGTGCCAGCAGTTTAGGACTAGCGGTTCTAACGAATGAGCAGTTCTTC. The full variable domain, with the rest looked up from reference TRBV28 and TRBJ2-1, is DVKVTQSSRYLVKRTGEKVFLECVQDMDHENMFWYRQDPGLGLRLIYFSYDVKMKEKGDIPEGYSVSREKKERFSLILESASTNQTSMYLCASSLGLAVLTNEQFFGPGTRLTVL.

This clone was detected only once. The J gene is TRBJ2-7, the V gene TRBV5-1; D possibly matches TRBD1 or TRBD2 (5 bases each). CDR3 length equals 15 residues. V lost 0 bases and J 2 bases, leaving 12 bases between the germline ends. Germline CDR1 and CDR2: SGHRS and YFSETQ. Here the CDR3 reads CASSLALGDPYEQYF. In DNA form, the CDR3 reads TGCGCCAGCAGCTTGGCCCTGGGGGACCCCTACGAGCAGTACTTC.

The chain uses TRBV7-2 and TRBJ2-3; 13 bases agree with TRBD2. Looked up from germline, CDR1 is SGHTA and CDR2 is FQGNSA. The trim removed 5 bases at V and 2 bases at J, leaving 4 bases unmatched. The CDR3 is 16 amino acids. The CDR3 DNA reads TGTGCCAGCAGCGATGGACTAGCGGGAGCCACAGATACGCAGTATTTT. Translated: CASSDGLAGATDTQYF.

This clone was detected many times. J is TRBJ1-5 and V is TRBV4-2; TRBD1 might be the D (5 bases). The germline CDR1 and CDR2 sequences are LGHNA and YNFKEQ. The ends were cut back, 1 base at V and 4 bases at J, with 17 bases in the middle. The length of the CDR3 is 17 residues. In DNA form, the CDR3 reads TGTGCCAGCAGCCAAGCCGCAGCAGCTGGGGGGAATCAGCCCCAGCATTTT. It is translated as CASSQAAAAGGNQPQHF.

On this clone: Its ends do not fully match the called genes, so a read error is possible. The CDR3 nucleotides are TGTGCCAGCTCACCAGGCGCAGGAGGGGATGGTATAGTTTTT. It encodes CASSPGAGGDGIVF. The chain links TRBV18 to TRBJ1-4, with D tentatively TRBD1 (5 bases). This CDR3 region has 14 residues. Germline V CDR1 and CDR2: KGHSH, LQKENI.

The V and J genes are TRBV7-2 and TRBJ2-7; a possible D gene is TRBD2 (5 bases). V lost 5 bases and J lost 1, with 12 bases in between. Germline V gene sequence: CDR1 SGHTA, CDR2 FQGNSA. The CDR3 is made up of 14 amino acids. This CDR3 is CASSDYRSSYEQYF. As DNA, the CDR3 is TGTGCCAGCAGCGACTACCGGTCATCCTACGAGCAGTACTTC.

V gene TRBV10-3 combines with J gene TRBJ2-3; the match to TRBD2 covers 8 bases. CDR1 is ENHRY, CDR2 SYGVKD, per germline. Unmatched junction bases numbered 6, after V lost 3 bases and J lost 4 bases. The CDR3 totals 15 residues. The CDR3 bases are TGTGCCATCAGTGAAGGGAGCGGGAGTGCAGATACGCAGTATTTT. Translated, it gives CAISEGSGSADTQYF.

The chain carries TRBV28 and TRBJ2-5; D tentatively reads TRBD1 or TRBD2 (5 bases each). V shed 4 bases and J shed 4 bases, with 16 bases lying between them. This CDR3 spans 15 amino acids. Germline V gene data show CDR1 as MDHEN and CDR2 as SYDVKM. Written as DNA, the CDR3 is TGTGCCAGCAGTTCGTCCCCGACTGGGGGAGAGACCCAGTACTTC. Residues: CASSSSPTGGETQYF.

The CDR3 reads CASSTITVNQPQHF. The CDR3 nucleotides read TGTGCCAGTAGTACTATAACAGTCAATCAGCCCCAGCATTTT. The chain couples TRBV19 to TRBJ1-5; D remains unclear. This CDR3 is built from 14 residues. The V end was cut by 4 bases, the J end by 3 bases, with 10 bases between. CDR1 and CDR2 from the germline V gene are LNHDA and SQIVND (reference sequence).

The chain is built from TRBV28 and TRBJ2-7; D possibly corresponds to TRBD2 (7 bases). The germline gives CDR1 MDHEN, CDR2 SYDVKM. CDR3 size: 14 residues. V lost 7 bases and J lost 4, with 17 bases in between. CDR3 loop: CASTARGGGYEQYF. In DNA, the CDR3 is TGTGCCAGCACTGCGAGGGGGGGCGGGTACGAGCAGTACTTC.

V usage is TRBV19 and J usage is TRBJ1-1, with no clear D. From germline, CDR1 is LNHDA and CDR2 SQIVND (reference sequence). The CDR3 sequence is 14 residues long. Trimming took 4 bases from V and 2 from J, leaving 11 bases between them. The CDR3 region has the DNA TGTGCCAGTAGTACAGGACGGCAAAACACTGAAGCTTTCTTT. It specifies CASSTGRQNTEAFF.

The chain has TRBV6-1 and TRBJ2-7, with unresolved D. Germline values: CDR1 MNHNS, CDR2 SASEGT. V dropped 6 bases and J dropped 2 bases, with 11 bases sitting between them. The CDR3 sequence is 13 residues long. The CDR3 DNA sequence: TGTGCCAGCAGCCTCCCTAGTCCCTACGAGCAGTACTTC. This sequence encodes CASSLPSPYEQYF.

The rearrangement uses TRBV7-9 and TRBJ2-3; D is perhaps TRBD2 (7 bases). The germline V gene has CDR1 SEHNR and CDR2 FQNEAQ (reference sequence). The CDR3 is made up of 16 amino acids. Trimming took 5 bases from V and 0 from J, leaving 15 bases between them. The CDR3 bases are TGTGCCAGCAGCAGGGGGACTAACCCTAGCACAGATACGCAGTATTTT. It is translated as CASSRGTNPSTDTQYF.

Concerning this clone itself: The same CDR3 can be traced to other DNA sequences in this sample. The rearrangement joins TRBV2 to TRBJ1-2; a possible D gene is TRBD1 (6 bases). The CDR3 covers 14 residues. V was shortened by 2 bases and J by 2 bases, with 9 bases between the two germline ends. Per germline, CDR1 SNHLY and CDR2 FYNNEI. CDR3 region: CASSERGLNYGYTF. The CDR3 DNA is TGTGCCAGCAGTGAACGGGGGCTAAACTATGGCTACACCTTC.

The chain is built from TRBV19 and TRBJ2-7; the match to TRBD1 covers 9 bases. Losses at the gene ends were 4 bases for V and 7 bases for J; bases not matched to a gene: 2. The germline V gene has CDR1 LNHDA and CDR2 SQIVND (reference sequence). This CDR3 is built from 12 residues. Written as DNA, the CDR3 is TGTGCCAGTAGTACCGGACAGGGGGAGCAGTACTTC. Translation gives CASSTGQGEQYF.

This clone was found once. The chain carries TRBV7-9 and TRBJ2-7; the match to TRBD1 covers 8 bases. Germline V gene data show CDR1 as SEHNR and CDR2 as FQNEAQ (reference sequence). Trimming removed 1 base from V and 6 bases from J; junction bases left unmatched: 8. The CDR3 extends over 15 amino acids. CDR3 DNA sequence: TGTGCCAGCAGCTTAGGACAGGGACAGGTGCGCGAGCAGTACTTC. Translating it yields CASSLGQGQVREQYF.

The chain couples TRBV6-5 to TRBJ2-1; TRBD1 agrees at 8 bases. The CDR3 consists of 13 residues. Trimming took 10 bases from V and 4 from J; bases not matched to a gene: 6. The germline V gene has CDR1 MNHEY and CDR2 SVGAGI. The CDR3 sequence is CATQDRAYNEQFF. The CDR3, as DNA: TGTGCCACCCAGGACAGGGCATACAATGAGCAGTTCTTC.

The chain employs TRBV30 and TRBJ2-1, with D uncertain. Deletions cut 4 bases from V and 6 bases from J, with 10 bases between. Germline assignment: CDR1 GTSNPN and CDR2 SVGIG (reference sequence). The CDR3 length is 12 residues. In DNA, the CDR3 is TGTGCCTGGACTCCCTTGAGCAATGAGCAGTTCTTC. Translated: CAWTPLSNEQFF.

The chain recombines TRBV10-3 with TRBJ2-7, with 9 bases fitting TRBD2. The germline V gene has CDR1 ENHRY and CDR2 SYGVKD. Losses at the gene ends were 6 bases for V and 2 bases for J; bases not matched to a gene: 8. CDR3 length equals 15 residues. The DNA for the CDR3 is TGTGCCATCAGCGGACTAGCGAGTGGGGCCTACGAGCAGTACTTC. This codes for CAISGLASGAYEQYF.